This TCR beta chain was observed in a study of somatic mutations in T cells in chronic GVHD (dated by TCRdb to the early 2020s). Trimming accounts for 6 bases at V and 3 bases at J, while the number of junction bases matched to no gene is 8. CDR1 and CDR2 are read off the germline V gene as MDHEN and SYDVKM. The CDR3 sequence holds 15 residues, the cysteine and phenylalanine included. CDR3 DNA only is kept here, 45 bases in frame from base 1. A remark on this clone: This clone's antigen is unknown. Base-call qualities are not available, and no considerably larger clone is one nucleotide away.

For sorting, cells were stained with anti-CD3, anti-CD4, anti-CD8 and a Vbeta20 antibody from the IOTest Beta Mark kit and sorted on a FACSAria III to a purity above 99%. Peripheral blood was collected in sodium heparin tubes and mononuclear cells were isolated by Ficoll-Paque PLUS density gradient centrifugation. CD4+ Vbeta20+, CD4+ Vbeta20-, and CD8+ T cell fractions were FACS-sorted before TCRbeta deep sequencing. Genomic DNA was isolated and then used for TCRbeta deep sequencing. The immunoSEQ assay, provided as a commercial service, was used for TCRbeta CDR3 sequencing and initial data processing. In the original analysis: Reads were demultiplexed, adapter and primer sequences were trimmed, similar clones were merged through frequency-ratio clustering, and V, D, J genes were annotated using IMGT. TCRdb limited this immuneACCESS table to in-frame rearrangements with V and J called. A share of clones is missing; checked studies link under half to unresolved V genes, and the rest is unexplained. V and J calls and clone size are given by that table; D and trimming were obtained from the DNA. Across this sample there are around 13,000 clones, with roughly three quarters seen only once. The ten largest make up approximately 30% of the sample.

Rearrangement joined TRBV28 to TRBJ1-2, with TRBD1 identical over 9 junction bases. The sequence was collected from a male patient in his fifties or sixties with chronic graft-versus-host disease. After a transplant, not all T cells may be the patient's own; some may come from the graft donor. Sequenced sample: Vbeta20-negative CD4+ T cells from blood. Explained via the paper, the cell subset or site label denotes: CD4+ T cells sorted as TCR Vbeta20 negative by flow cytometry. The sequence in DNA is TGTGCCAGCAGCCGTCCCGGGACAGGGTACTATGGCTACACCTTC. This is translated as CASSRPGTGYYGYTF.